The clone carrying this TCR beta chain was seen a few times. Its antigen remains unknown. The sample comes from a study of T-cell memory formation after mild COVID-19. Study-wide findings and caveats: Contracting CD4+ clones lay largely in CM and EM, with CD8+ ones residing in EMRA.

Germline trimming cut 5 bases from V and 5 bases from J; bases unmatched to any gene: 2. CDR1 and CDR2 (germline): SGHTA, FQGTGA. The CDR3 loop spans 13 amino acids. TCRdb reanalysed the 5' RACE reads using MiXCR and keeps one entry per CDR3 protein. This sample has under 200,000 distinct CDR3 sequences, with 11% found just once. Input material: PBMCs or a T cell subset sorted from them (not recorded which). This TCR was sampled from a man younger than 35 who had mild COVID-19 (a few samples of this study predate the infection). Cell type and time point are not known. The J gene is TRBJ2-5, the V gene TRBV7-3, with TRBD2 matching over 10 bases. CDR3 protein: CASSISGGETQYF. The CDR3 coding sequence is TGTGCCAGCAGCATTAGCGGGGGGGAGACCCAGTACTTC. The full variable domain, rest sourced from reference TRBV7-3 and TRBJ2-5, is GAGVSQTPSNKVTEKGKYVELRCDPISGHTALYWYRQSLGQGPEFLIYFQGTGAADDSGLPNDRFFAVRPEGSVSTLKIQRTERGDSAVYLCASSISGGETQYFGPGTRLLVL.